Below, 5 T cell receptor beta chains from the same sample are listed, as sequenced in a study of cytomegalovirus exposure and HLA in healthy donors listed by TCRdb under 2017. Libraries were constructed by the immunoSEQ multiplex PCR assay. The multiplex PCR relied on a mix of 60 forward primers for TCR Vbeta segments and 13 reverse primers for TCR Jbeta segments. TCRdb re-hosts the immuneACCESS table, in-frame sequences only. Its copies lack some clones; in the studies checked, an unresolved V gene accounts for under half of them, and the cause for the rest is not known. The sample contains 150,000 to 160,000 clones, more than 75% of them found a single time. Less than 2.5% of the sample is in the top ten clones. The specimen was PBMCs. The receptors were gathered from a woman between 18 and 29 years old in good health and CMV-seronegative.

CDR3 DNA sequence: TGTGCCAGCAGCTTAGTGCCGGGAGTCCCCAATGAGCAGTTCTTC. Amino acid sequence: CASSLVPGVPNEQFF. The rearrangement links TRBV7-9 to TRBJ2-1, with D possibly being TRBD2 (6 bases). Per germline, CDR1 SEHNR and CDR2 FQNEAQ (reference sequence). Trimming pared 1 base from V and 6 bases from J, leaving 13 bases between. The CDR3 is 15 residues long.

The genes are TRBV30 and TRBJ2-5, with no clear D. Judging by the DNA end, TRBJ2-7 fits better; the J call may be wrong. The CDR3 is 11 residues long. Germline V lookup: CDR1 GTSNPN, CDR2 SVGIG (reference sequence). CDR3 DNA sequence: TGTGCCTGGAGTGCCACCTACGAGCAGTACTTC. Its protein is CAWSATYEQYF.

A single count supports this clone. CDR3 in DNA: TGTGCCAGCAGCTTGGCCCGGCAGGGGGGTGGAAACACCATATATTTT. Translating it yields CASSLARQGGGNTIYF. The genes are TRBV5-4 and TRBJ1-3, with 7 bases identical to TRBD1. CDR3 size: 16 residues. The V gene's germline CDR1 is SGHNT and CDR2 YYREEE (reference sequence). The J segment lost 3 bases and the V segment lost 0 bases, leaving 6 bases of the junction unmatched.

The chain recombines TRBV4-2 with TRBJ2-7; weak D call: TRBD2 (5 bases). The CDR3 is 16 amino acids. The V and J ends lost 0 bases and 5 bases respectively, with 17 bases between them. From germline, CDR1 is LGHNA and CDR2 YNFKEQ. The CDR3 reads CASSQDGRWTPHEQYF. DNA of the CDR3: TGTGCCAGCAGCCAAGATGGAAGATGGACTCCTCACGAGCAGTACTTC.

The V and J genes are TRBV28 and TRBJ2-7; TRBD2 agrees at 9 bases. The CDR3 contains 14 residues. After removal of 2 bases from V and 7 bases from J, the junction contained 6 bases not matched to a gene. The germline CDR1 and CDR2 sequences are MDHEN and SYDVKM. As DNA, the CDR3 is TGTGCCAGCAGTTTAGCTAGCGGGGTGTGTGAGCAGTACTTC. It translates to CASSLASGVCEQYF.